Listed below are T cell receptor beta chains from one sample, sequenced in a study of OX40 agonist ivuxolimab in advanced cancers. The repertoire was sequenced with immunoSEQ multiplex PCR; TCRdb's copy has only in-frame clones and lacks some. The repertoire holds under 20,000 clones, 70% to 90% seen once, with approximately 67% in the top ten. Sequenced here: CD4+ or CD8+ T cells sorted from blood, sampled in a trial of the OX40 agonist ivuxolimab. The receptor set was obtained from an adult with an advanced solid tumor such as melanoma, head and neck, liver or kidney cancer. Each CDR3 is given with its conserved first and last residue. A D gene is named only where the DNA matches it firmly. Clone sizes are given selectively: once, few, many, or a class where the clone is expanded.

d_call j_call clone_size v_call cdr3_nt cdr3_aa
. TRBJ1-5 few TRBV4-1 TGCGCCAGCAGCCAAGGATGGCAGGGCCTTGAGCCCCAGCATTTT CASSQGWQGLEPQHF
. TRBJ2-3 few TRBV6-1 TGTGCCAGCAGTGAAGGGCCATCGGATACGCAGTATTTT CASSEGPSDTQYF
TRBD2 TRBJ2-7 . TRBV6-5 TGTGCCAGCAGTTACCTAGCGGGGGGGCCTAACGAGCAGTACTTC CASSYLAGGPNEQYF
. TRBJ2-7 . TRBV28 TGTGCCAGCAGCCCCGGGCCTCTCTACGAGCAGTACTTC CASSPGPLYEQYF
TRBD2 TRBJ2-1 . TRBV7-2 TGTGCCAGCAGCTTAGAGGGTTTTCGGGGGGGCTACTACAATGAGCAGTTCTTC CASSLEGFRGGYYNEQFF
. TRBJ2-7 . TRBV28 TGTGCCGTGAGATATCCCTCCTACGAGCAGTACTTC CAVRYPSYEQYF
TRBD2 TRBJ2-1 . TRBV4-1 TGCGCCAGCAGCCCAGTCACTAGCGGGAGAAGTGAGCAGTTCTTC CASSPVTSGRSEQFF
. TRBJ1-2 . TRBV4-1 TGCGCCAGCAGCCAAGATCCCAGGGCCATATACTATGGCTACACCTTC CASSQDPRAIYYGYTF
. TRBJ2-5 . TRBV19 TGTGCCAGTAGTCCTTCGAACTTTCTGGTTGAGACCCAGTACTTC CASSPSNFLVETQYF
. TRBJ2-2 . TRBV7-9 TGTGCCAGCAGCCCTAGGACAGTCACCGGGGAGCTGTTTTTT CASSPRTVTGELFF
. TRBJ1-4 . TRBV19 TGTGCCAGTGCGTTGGGGGGTTTAAATGAAAAACTGTTTTTT CASALGGLNEKLFF
. TRBJ1-3 . TRBV9 TGTGCCAGCAGCGCGGCCGGGCGCCCCTCTGGAAACACCATATATTTT CASSAAGRPSGNTIYF
. TRBJ2-7 . TRBV9 TGTGCCAGCAGCGTAGGGCCGGGGAACGAGCAGTACTTC CASSVGPGNEQYF
TRBD1 TRBJ1-4 . TRBV27 TGTGCCAGCAGTTTAGCGGGGACAGGGGTGGCAACTAATGAAAAACTGTTTTTT CASSLAGTGVATNEKLFF
. TRBJ2-7 . TRBV5-8 TGTGCCAGCAGCTTGAACAGGGTCCCCTACGAGCAGTACTTC CASSLNRVPYEQYF
TRBD1 TRBJ1-1 . TRBV28 TGTGCCAGCAGTTTAACCGGGACAGGGGCTGATGCTTTCTTT CASSLTGTGADAFF
TRBD1 TRBJ2-7 . TRBV6-5 TGTGCCAGCAGTTACGGGACAGGGAACGAGCAGTACTTC CASSYGTGNEQYF
. TRBJ2-1 . TRBV28 TGTGCCAGCAGTCCAGGGGTATACTACAACAATGAGCAGTTCTTC CASSPGVYYNNEQFF
. TRBJ2-5 . TRBV30 TGTGCCTGGACGGACTCTAAACAAGAGACCCAGTACTTC CAWTDSKQETQYF
. TRBJ2-1 once TRBV6-1 TGTGCCAGTCCTCAGGGTACTGAGCAGTTCTTC CASPQGTEQFF
. TRBJ2-5 few TRBV9 TGTGCCAGCAGCGTAGATTCGGGGGCGGGTGAGACCCAGTACTTC CASSVDSGAGETQYF
TRBD1 TRBJ2-7 . TRBV5-1 TGCGCCAGCAGCTTCCGGGACAGGGGCGAGCAGTACTTC CASSFRDRGEQYF
TRBD2 TRBJ2-1 . TRBV19 TGTGCCAGTAGTAAAGTGCTAGCGGGAGAGGGCAATGAGCAGTTCTTC CASSKVLAGEGNEQFF
TRBD1 TRBJ2-1 . TRBV27 TGTGCCAGCAGTCAACAGGGGGAAACCTACAATGAGCAGTTCTTC CASSQQGETYNEQFF
TRBD2 TRBJ2-2 . TRBV4-2 TGTGCCAGCAGCCAAGATCCCATAGCGGGAGTGGACACCGGGGAGCTGTTTTTT CASSQDPIAGVDTGELFF
TRBD2 TRBJ2-3 . TRBV6-1 TGTGCCAGCAGGGGGGCAGCGGGAGGGAGGGGTACGCAGTATTTT CASRGAAGGRGTQYF
. TRBJ2-2 . TRBV7-2 TGTGCCAGCAGCTTGTTGGGCGGGGCGAACACCGGGGAGCTGTTTTTT CASSLLGGANTGELFF
. TRBJ1-4 . TRBV4-2 TGTGCCAGCAGCCAAGGTACAGGGCAAGGGAAAAATGAAAAACTGTTTTTT CASSQGTGQGKNEKLFF
. TRBJ2-7 . TRBV2 TGTGCCAGCAGTCTTGAACAGGGCCTGGATGACGAGCAGTACTTC CASSLEQGLDDEQYF
. TRBJ2-1 . TRBV6-5 TGTGCCAGCAGTTCTTCCGGGACCCACAATGAGCAGTTCTTC CASSSSGTHNEQFF
TRBD1 TRBJ2-5 . TRBV5-6 TGTGCCAGCAGCGGACAGGGGTGGGAGACCCAGTACTTC CASSGQGWETQYF
. TRBJ2-5 . TRBV6-5 TGTGCCAGCACAGGGTCCGTCTTCGAACAAGAGACCCAGTACTTC CASTGSVFEQETQYF
TRBD2 TRBJ2-7 once TRBV30 TGTGCCTGGGGGCGGGAGGGACTCGAGCAGTACTTC CAWGREGLEQYF
TRBD2 TRBJ2-1 . TRBV19 TGTGCCAGTACCGGGGGGGGACTCGATGAGCAGTTCTTC CASTGGGLDEQFF
TRBD2 TRBJ2-7 . TRBV6-5 TGTGCCAGCGGGGGCGGGGGGCCCTACGAGCAGTACTTC CASGGGGPYEQYF
. TRBJ1-1 . TRBV19 TGTGCCAGTAGTATCCTAATGAACACTGAAGCTTTCTTT CASSILMNTEAFF
. TRBJ1-1 . TRBV29-1 TGCAGCGTTGTCGGTGGGGAGAGTTGGAACACTGAAGCTTTCTTT CSVVGGESWNTEAFF
TRBD2 TRBJ2-7 few TRBV7-8 TGTGCCAGCAGCGCCGGGACTAGCGGGACCTACGAGCAGTACTTC CASSAGTSGTYEQYF
TRBD2 TRBJ2-7 once TRBV11-2 TGTGCCAGCAGCTTAGGCGGGAGTTCCTACGAGCAGTACTTC CASSLGGSSYEQYF
. TRBJ2-1 . TRBV11-3 TGTGCCAGCAGCTTGCCAGGGGCCAATGAGCAGTTCTTC CASSLPGANEQFF
. TRBJ1-5 once TRBV30 TGTGCCTGGAGTGTATCTTTGGTAGGGGTTGGGCCCCAGCATTTT CAWSVSLVGVGPQHF
. TRBJ1-5 . TRBV6-5 TGTGCCAGCAGTACCCGGCCCAGCAATCAGCCCCAGCATTTT CASSTRPSNQPQHF
. TRBJ1-2 . TRBV5-8 TGTGCCAGCAGCGGACTGGGGTATGGCTACACCTTC CASSGLGYGYTF
. TRBJ1-6 . TRBV2 TGTGCCAGCAGTGAAGGTGGTGGGGTTGATTCACCCCTCCACTTT CASSEGGGVDSPLHF
. TRBJ2-5 medium-sized TRBV27 TGTGCCAGCAGTGAAAACAGGGTCGAGACCCAGTACTTC CASSENRVETQYF
. TRBJ2-7 . TRBV7-9 TGTGCCAGCAGCCCTTCCCCTACAGAGTTTCAGTACTTC CASSPSPTEFQYF
TRBD2 TRBJ2-5 . TRBV5-6 TGTGCCAGCAGCTTAGGTGGTCTAGCGGCCTGGGAGACCCAGTACTTC CASSLGGLAAWETQYF
TRBD2 TRBJ2-2 few TRBV2 TGTGCCAGCAGTGAAGGGGTAGCGGGAGGTTACACCGGGGAGCTGTTTTTT CASSEGVAGGYTGELFF
. TRBJ1-1 . TRBV5-1 TGCGCCAGCAGCTTGACAGATGGGGGGAACACTGAAGCTTTCTTT CASSLTDGGNTEAFF
TRBD1 TRBJ1-2 . TRBV7-9 TGTGCCAGCAGCTTGACAGGGCTGCGCGGCTACACCTTC CASSLTGLRGYTF
. TRBJ2-3 . TRBV18 TGTGCCAGCTCACCGGGAAGGGGGGAGGATACGCAGTATTTT CASSPGRGEDTQYF
. TRBJ1-2 . TRBV7-9 TGTGCCAGCAGCCTCCGGGGGAATGGCTACACCTTC CASSLRGNGYTF
TRBD2 TRBJ2-5 . TRBV7-2 TGTGCCAGCAGCTTAGTTTTTCTACTAGCGGGAGGACAAGAGACCCAGTACTTC CASSLVFLLAGGQETQYF
TRBD1 TRBJ1-2 many TRBV7-9 TGTGCCAGCAGCCCCCCAGGGGGCTACTATGGCTACACCTTC CASSPPGGYYGYTF
TRBD1 TRBJ2-7 . TRBV7-6 TGTGCCAGCAGCTTTGAGCCGGGACAGGGGGCGTATGAGCAGTACTTC CASSFEPGQGAYEQYF
. TRBJ2-7 . TRBV27 TGTGCCAGCAGTCTAGGGGGGGTGTACGAGCAGTACTTC CASSLGGVYEQYF
TRBD2 TRBJ2-1 . TRBV7-8 TGTGCCGGGGGACTAGCGGGAGGGCCAGGTTACAATGAGCAGTTCTTC CAGGLAGGPGYNEQFF